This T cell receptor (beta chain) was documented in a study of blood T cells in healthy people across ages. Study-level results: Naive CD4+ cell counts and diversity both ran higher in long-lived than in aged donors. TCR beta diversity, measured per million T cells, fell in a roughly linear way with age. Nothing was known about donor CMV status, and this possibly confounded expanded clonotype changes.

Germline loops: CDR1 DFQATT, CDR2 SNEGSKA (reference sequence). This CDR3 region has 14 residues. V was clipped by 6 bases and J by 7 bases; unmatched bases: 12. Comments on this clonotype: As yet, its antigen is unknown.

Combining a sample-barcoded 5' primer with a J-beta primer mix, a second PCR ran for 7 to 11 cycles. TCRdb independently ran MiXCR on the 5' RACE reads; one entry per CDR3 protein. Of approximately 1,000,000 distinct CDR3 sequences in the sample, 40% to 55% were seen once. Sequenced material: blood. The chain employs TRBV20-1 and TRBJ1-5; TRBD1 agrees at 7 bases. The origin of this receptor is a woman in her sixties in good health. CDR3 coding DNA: TGCAGTGCCCAGCAATACAGGGGAGGCCAGCCCCAGCATTTT. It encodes CSAQQYRGGQPQHF.